Shown below are 5 T cell receptor beta chains from a single sample sequenced in a study of blood T cell repertoires in COVID-19. Some clones are missing from TCRdb's copy, which holds only in-frame ones; the method was immunoSEQ multiplex PCR. There are tens of thousands of clones in the sample; around nine tenths occur only once, and 7.5% to 9.5% lies in the top ten. The sample consisted of peripheral blood. Receptors were obtained from a man at least 80 years old with active or convalescent COVID-19.

The J gene is TRBJ2-7, the V gene TRBV5-6; 8 nucleotides align to TRBD1. In germline, CDR1 is SGHDT, CDR2 YYEEEE. The CDR3 has 13 amino acids. V gave up 2 bases and J gave up 6 bases; unmatched junction bases: 4. The CDR3 nucleotides are TGTGCCAGCAGCTTTGGCAGGGGGCGCGAGCAGTACGTC. Protein sequence: CASSFGRGREQYV.

The V call is TRBV7-6, the J call TRBJ1-3; 7 nucleotides align to TRBD1. The CDR3 length is 16 residues. Germline CDR1 reads SGHVS; CDR2 reads FNYEAQ. The J segment lost 7 bases and the V segment lost 5 bases, leaving 14 bases of the junction unmatched. The CDR3 loop is CASSPRTGRAGNTIYF. CDR3 in DNA: TGTGCCAGCAGCCCCCGGACAGGCCGGGCGGGGAACACCATATATTTT. The full variable domain, completed using reference TRBV7-6 and TRBJ1-3, is GAGVSQSPRYKVTKRGQDVALRCDPISGHVSLYWYRQALGQGPEFLTYFNYEAQQDKSGLPNDRFSAERPEGSISTLTIQRTEQRDSAMYRCASSPRTGRAGNTIYFGEGSWLTVV.

For this clone: Other nucleotide sequences from this sample produce the same CDR3. The V call is TRBV12-3 or TRBV12-4, the J call TRBJ2-2; D is unresolved. The CDR3 runs 12 residues. With 2 bases removed from V and 6 bases from J, the gap between germline ends came to 4 bases. CDR3 sequence: CASSLQAGELFF. CDR3 DNA sequence: TGTGCCAGCAGTTTACAGGCCGGGGAGCTGTTTTTT.

The chain combines TRBV27 with TRBJ1-2; D gene uncertain. The CDR3 sequence is 13 residues long. Germline CDR1 is MNHEY and CDR2 is SMNVEV (reference sequence). V lost 3 bases and J lost 5, with 10 bases in between. The CDR3 DNA reads TGTGCCAGCAGTTTTTACAGCGGATATGGCTACACCTTC. Amino acids: CASSFYSGYGYTF.

The chain uses TRBV2 and TRBJ1-3; TRBD1 aligns across 7 bases. With 8 bases clipped from V and 4 bases from J, the junction kept 2 bases outside the gene matches. The CDR3 has 12 amino acids. The germline gives CDR1 SNHLY, CDR2 FYNNEI. CDR3: CASRDRGNTIYF. CDR3 in DNA: TGTGCCAGCCGGGACAGAGGAAACACCATATATTTT. The whole variable domain, remainder taken from reference TRBV2 and TRBJ1-3, is EPEVTQTPSHQVTQMGQEVILRCVPISNHLYFYWYRQILGQKVEFLVSFYNNEISEKSEIFDDQFSVERPDGSNFTLKIRSTKLEDSAMYFCASRDRGNTIYFGEGSWLTVV.